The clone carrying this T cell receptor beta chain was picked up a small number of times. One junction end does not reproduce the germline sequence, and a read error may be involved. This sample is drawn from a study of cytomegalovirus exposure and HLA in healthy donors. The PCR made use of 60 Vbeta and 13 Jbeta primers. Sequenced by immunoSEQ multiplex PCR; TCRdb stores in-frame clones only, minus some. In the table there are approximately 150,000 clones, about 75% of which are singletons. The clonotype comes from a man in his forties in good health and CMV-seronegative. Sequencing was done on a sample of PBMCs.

CDR3 residues: CASSVSGTGPYKHF. The CDR3 DNA is TGTGCCAGCAGCGTGTCCGGGACAGGGCCTTACAAACACTTC. This chain links TRBV9 with TRBJ2-7, with TRBD1 matching over 9 bases. The CDR3 extends over 14 amino acids. Germline V gives CDR1 SGDLS, CDR2 YYNGEE.